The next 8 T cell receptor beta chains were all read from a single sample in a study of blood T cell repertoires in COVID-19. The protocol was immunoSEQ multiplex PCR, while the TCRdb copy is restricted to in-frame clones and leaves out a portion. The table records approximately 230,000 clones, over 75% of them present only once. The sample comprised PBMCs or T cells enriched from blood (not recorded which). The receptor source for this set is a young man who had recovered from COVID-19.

The CDR3 DNA reads TGTGCCAGCATGGAGACTAGCGGATACAATGAGCAGTTCTTC. Translating gives CASMETSGYNEQFF. This chain links TRBV28 with TRBJ2-1, with 9 bases aligning to TRBD2. J was trimmed by 4 bases and V by 7 bases; bases with no gene match: 5. Germline lookup yields CDR1 MDHEN and CDR2 SYDVKM. This CDR3 is built from 14 residues.

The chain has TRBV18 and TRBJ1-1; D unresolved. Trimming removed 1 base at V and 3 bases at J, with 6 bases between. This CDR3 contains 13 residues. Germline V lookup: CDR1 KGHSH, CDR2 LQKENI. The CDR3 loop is CASSPLSDTEAFF. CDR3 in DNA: TGTGCCAGCTCACCACTCTCGGACACTGAAGCTTTCTTT.

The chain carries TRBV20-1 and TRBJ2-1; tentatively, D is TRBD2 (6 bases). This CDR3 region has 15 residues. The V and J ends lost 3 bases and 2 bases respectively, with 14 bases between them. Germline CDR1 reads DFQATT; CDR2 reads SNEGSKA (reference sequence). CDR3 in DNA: TGCAGTGCTAGTTTTAGCGGCCGCGCCTACAATGAGCAGTTCTTC. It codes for CSASFSGRAYNEQFF.

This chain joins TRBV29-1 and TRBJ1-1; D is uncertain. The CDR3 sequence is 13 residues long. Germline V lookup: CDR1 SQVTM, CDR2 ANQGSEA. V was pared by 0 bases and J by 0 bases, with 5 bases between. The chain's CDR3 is CSVEERMNTEAFF. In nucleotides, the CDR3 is TGCAGCGTTGAAGAGAGAATGAACACTGAAGCTTTCTTT.

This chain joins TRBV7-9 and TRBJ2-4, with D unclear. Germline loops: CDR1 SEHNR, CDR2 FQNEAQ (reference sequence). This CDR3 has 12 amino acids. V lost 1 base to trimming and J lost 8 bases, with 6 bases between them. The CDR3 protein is CASSLDLDIQYF. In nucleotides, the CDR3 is TGTGCCAGCAGCTTAGACTTGGACATTCAGTACTTC.

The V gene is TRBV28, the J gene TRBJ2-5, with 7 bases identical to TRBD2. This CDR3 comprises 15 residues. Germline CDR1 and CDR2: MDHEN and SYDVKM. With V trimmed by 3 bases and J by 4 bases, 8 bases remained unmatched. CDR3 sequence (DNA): TGTGCCAGCAGTTTGGGAGGGATGGGTCTAGAGACCCAGTACTTC. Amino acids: CASSLGGMGLETQYF.

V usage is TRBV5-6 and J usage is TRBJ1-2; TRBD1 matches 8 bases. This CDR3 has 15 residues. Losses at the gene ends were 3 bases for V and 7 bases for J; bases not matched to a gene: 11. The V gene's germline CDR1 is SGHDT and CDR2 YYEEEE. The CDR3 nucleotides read TGTGCCAGCAGCTCGACTAGACAGGGGATCCTTGGCTACACCTTC. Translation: CASSSTRQGILGYTF.

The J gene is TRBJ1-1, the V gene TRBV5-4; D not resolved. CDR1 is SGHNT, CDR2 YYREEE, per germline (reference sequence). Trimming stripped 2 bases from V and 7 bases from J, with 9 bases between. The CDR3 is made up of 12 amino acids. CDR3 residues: CASSFDRHEAFF. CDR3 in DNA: TGTGCCAGCAGCTTCGATCGACATGAAGCTTTCTTT.